These 9 T cell receptor beta chains originate from one sample sequenced in a study of cytomegalovirus exposure and HLA in healthy donors. Libraries were prepared by immunoSEQ multiplex PCR; TCRdb keeps only in-frame clonotypes and omits some of them. The sample has tens of thousands of clones; 85% to 95% are singletons. What was sequenced was PBMCs. All receptors derive from a woman between 18 and 29 years old in good health and CMV-seropositive.

The rearrangement joins TRBV2 to TRBJ1-6; 10 nucleotides align to TRBD1. CDR3 length equals 18 residues. Per germline, CDR1 SNHLY and CDR2 FYNNEI. Germline trimming cut 6 bases from V and 4 bases from J; bases unmatched to any gene: 12. The CDR3 here is CASSSTDRGPAYNSPLHF. As DNA, the CDR3 is TGTGCCAGCAGCTCAACCGACAGGGGGCCTGCGTATAATTCACCCCTCCACTTT.

The gene calls are TRBV2 and TRBJ1-1; 7 positions match TRBD1. CDR3 length equals 14 residues. Trimming at V came to 6 bases and at J to 5 bases, leaving 9 bases not matched to a gene. Germline lookup yields CDR1 SNHLY and CDR2 FYNNEI. This chain's CDR3 is CASRGRQGDTEAFF. CDR3 bases: TGTGCCAGCAGGGGGCGGCAGGGGGATACTGAAGCTTTCTTT.

The rearrangement joins TRBV7-6 to TRBJ2-7, with a tentative D call TRBD1 (5 bases). The germline V gene encodes CDR1 SGHVS and CDR2 FNYEAQ. The V end was cut by 4 bases, the J end by 3 bases, with 10 bases between. There are 13 residues in the CDR3. Here the CDR3 DNA reads TGTGCCAGCAGCTCCGAAGACAGCTACGAGCAGTACTTC. Protein sequence: CASSSEDSYEQYF.

The rearrangement uses TRBV6-1 and TRBJ1-2; D unresolved. Per the germline V gene, CDR1 is MNHNS and CDR2 is SASEGT. The CDR3 is 13 amino acids. The ends were cut back, 6 bases at V and 0 bases at J, with 8 bases in the middle. The DNA of the CDR3 is TGTGCCAGCAGGCAAACAGCTAACTATGGCTACACCTTC. This encodes CASRQTANYGYTF.

The rearrangement uses TRBV5-1 and TRBJ2-6; D remains unclear. V lost 2 bases and J 0 bases, leaving 6 bases between the germline ends. Per germline, CDR1 SGHRS and CDR2 YFSETQ. This CDR3 is 15 amino acids long. In nucleotides, the CDR3 is TGCGCCAGCAGCTTTGAGAGCTCTGGGGCCAACGTCCTGACTTTC. The encoded protein is CASSFESSGANVLTF. Combining the CDR3 with reference TRBV5-1 and TRBJ2-6 gives the whole variable domain KAGVTQTPRYLIKTRGQQVTLSCSPISGHRSVSWYQQTPGQGLQFLFEYFSETQRNKGNFPGRFSGRQFSNSRSEMNVSTLELGDSALYLCASSFESSGANVLTFGAGSRLTVL.

J is TRBJ2-6 and V is TRBV27; D unresolved. CDR1 and CDR2 from the germline V gene are MNHEY and SMNVEV (reference sequence). This CDR3 spans 15 amino acids. Trimming shortened V by 3 bases and J by 0 bases, and 6 bases separated the two germline ends. CDR3 amino acids: CASSFMASGANVLTF. The CDR3, as DNA: TGTGCCAGCAGTTTTATGGCCTCTGGGGCCAACGTCCTGACTTTC.

The CDR3 nucleotides read TGTGCCAGCGGTACCCGACAGGGGATAGAAGAAAAACTGTTTTTT. This gives the protein CASGTRQGIEEKLFF. The V and J genes are TRBV7-2 and TRBJ1-4; 8 positions agree with TRBD1. CDR3 size: 15 residues. V dropped 8 bases and J dropped 8; count of bases not matched to a gene: 13. Looked up from germline, CDR1 is SGHTA and CDR2 is FQGNSA.

The genes are TRBV11-2 and TRBJ1-2; tentative D call: TRBD1 (5 bases). The CDR3 is 15 amino acids. Germline loops: CDR1 SGHAT, CDR2 FQNNGV. V shed 2 bases and J shed 0 bases, with 10 bases lying between them. CDR3 in amino acids: CASSLTGGTNYGYTF. CDR3 in DNA: TGTGCCAGCAGCTTAACGGGGGGGACTAACTATGGCTACACCTTC.

This CDR3 is CASSLSSDEQYF. The CDR3 DNA is TGTGCCAGCAGCCTGAGCTCGGACGAGCAGTACTTC. The chain carries TRBV28 and TRBJ2-7; D gene unclear. The CDR3 runs 12 residues. The germline V gene has CDR1 MDHEN and CDR2 SYDVKM. V was shortened by 6 bases and J by 5 bases, with 11 bases between the two germline ends. The whole variable domain, filled in from reference TRBV28 and TRBJ2-7, reads DVKVTQSSRYLVKRTGEKVFLECVQDMDHENMFWYRQDPGLGLRLIYFSYDVKMKEKGDIPEGYSVSREKKERFSLILESASTNQTSMYLCASSLSSDEQYFGPGTRLTVT.